This T cell receptor beta chain derives from a study of spatial heterogeneity in lung cancer. Whole-study context: Strong correlation was found between tumor-region TCR transcript counts and a T cell module score from matched bulk RNA-seq. General study findings and limits: Counts that tracked tumor mutation counts were those of expanded intratumoral alpha and beta TCRs.

This sample's time point: sample taken at primary tumor resection. The input material, whole RNA from tumor, nontumor lung or frozen PBMC, was sequenced unsorted. Comments on this clonotype: Its cognate antigen is unknown. This clone may be a read error of a much larger clone one base away.

Germline V gene data show CDR1 as SGHNT and CDR2 as YENEEA. The CDR3 is 18 amino acids. V shed 4 bases and J 0 bases; nucleotides not matched to a gene: 6. TCRdb re-derived calls from the 5' RACE reads in MiXCR, one entry per CDR3 protein. There are about 22,000 distinct CDR3 sequences in the sample; about 9.3% occur only once, and less than 9.5% lies in the top ten. The chain has TRBV11-3 and TRBJ2-3; 14 bases fit TRBD2. This material consisted of lung tumor tissue, taken at surgery. The receptor was derived from a male donor with early-stage non-small cell lung cancer. The CDR3 sequence is CASSWRLAGGPSTDTQYF. CDR3 DNA sequence: TGTGCCAGCAGCTGGAGACTAGCGGGAGGGCCTAGCACAGATACGCAGTATTTT.